Reported below is one T cell receptor beta chain. Its antigen is still unknown. The sample is drawn from a study of blood T cells in healthy people across ages. Points from the study as a whole: Estimates based on one million T cells were treated as lower bounds.

A sample-barcoded 5' primer and a J-beta primer mix were used in a second PCR of roughly 7 to 11 cycles. MiXCR, applied by TCRdb to the 5' RACE reads, yields one record per CDR3 protein. Among hundreds of thousands of distinct CDR3 sequences listed, around 43% were seen once. Losses at the gene ends were 7 bases for V and 5 bases for J; bases not matched to a gene: 19. Germline CDR1 and CDR2: SQVTM and ANQGSEA. The CDR3 is made up of 17 amino acids. The clonotype originates from a man aged 55-75 years in good health. The chain recombines TRBV29-1 with TRBJ2-1; 8 positions match TRBD2. Material: blood. For the CDR3, the DNA is TGCAGCGGGACACAGGGACTAGGGGTAGCGGGGCACAATGAGCAGTTCTTC. Translating it yields CSGTQGLGVAGHNEQFF.